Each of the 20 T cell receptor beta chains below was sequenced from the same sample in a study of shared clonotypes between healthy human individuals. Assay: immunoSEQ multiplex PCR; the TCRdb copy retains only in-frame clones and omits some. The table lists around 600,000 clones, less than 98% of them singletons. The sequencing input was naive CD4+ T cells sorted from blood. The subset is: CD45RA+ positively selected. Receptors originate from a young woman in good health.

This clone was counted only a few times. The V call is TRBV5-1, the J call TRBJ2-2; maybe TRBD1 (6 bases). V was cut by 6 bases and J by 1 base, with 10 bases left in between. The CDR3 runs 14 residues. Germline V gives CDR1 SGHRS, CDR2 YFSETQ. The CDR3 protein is CASTTGVNTGELFF. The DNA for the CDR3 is TGCGCCAGCACGACAGGAGTGAACACCGGGGAGCTGTTTTTT.

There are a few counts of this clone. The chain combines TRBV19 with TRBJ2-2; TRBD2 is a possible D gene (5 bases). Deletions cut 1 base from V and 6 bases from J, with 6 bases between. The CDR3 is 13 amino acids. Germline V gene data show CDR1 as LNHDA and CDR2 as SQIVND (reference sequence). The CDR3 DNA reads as TGTGCCAGTAGTATAGGTAGCGCCGGGGAGCTGTTTTTT. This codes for CASSIGSAGELFF.

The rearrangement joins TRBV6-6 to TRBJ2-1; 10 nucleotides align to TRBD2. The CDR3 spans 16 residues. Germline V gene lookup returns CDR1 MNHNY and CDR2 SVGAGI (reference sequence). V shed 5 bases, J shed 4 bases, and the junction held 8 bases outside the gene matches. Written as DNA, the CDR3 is TGTGCCAGCAGTCCCCTAGCGGGGGCTTCGTACAATGAGCAGTTCTTC. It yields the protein CASSPLAGASYNEQFF.

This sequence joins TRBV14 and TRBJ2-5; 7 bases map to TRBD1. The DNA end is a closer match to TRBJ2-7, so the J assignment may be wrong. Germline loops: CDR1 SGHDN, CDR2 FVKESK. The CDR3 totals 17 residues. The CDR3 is CASSHLAGRDRRHEQYF. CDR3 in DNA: TGTGCCAGCAGCCATCTCGCCGGTCGGGACAGAAGGCACGAGCAGTACTTC.

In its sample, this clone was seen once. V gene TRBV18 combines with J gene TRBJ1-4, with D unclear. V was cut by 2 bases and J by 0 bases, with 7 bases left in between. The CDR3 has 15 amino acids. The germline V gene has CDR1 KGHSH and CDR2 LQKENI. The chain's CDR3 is CASSPGSATNEKLFF. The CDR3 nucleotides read TGTGCCAGCTCACCAGGGAGTGCAACTAATGAAAAACTGTTTTTT.

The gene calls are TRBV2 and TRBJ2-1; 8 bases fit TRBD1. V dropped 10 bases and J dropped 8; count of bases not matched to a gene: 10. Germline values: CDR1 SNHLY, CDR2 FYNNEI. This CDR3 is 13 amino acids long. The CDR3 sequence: CAIGQGVNDEQFF. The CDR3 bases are TGTGCCATCGGACAGGGAGTCAATGATGAGCAGTTCTTC. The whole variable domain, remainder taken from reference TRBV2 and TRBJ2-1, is EPEVTQTPSHQVTQMGQEVILRCVPISNHLYFYWYRQILGQKVEFLVSFYNNEISEKSEIFDDQFSVERPDGSNFTLKIRSTKLEDSAMYFCAIGQGVNDEQFFGPGTRLTVL.

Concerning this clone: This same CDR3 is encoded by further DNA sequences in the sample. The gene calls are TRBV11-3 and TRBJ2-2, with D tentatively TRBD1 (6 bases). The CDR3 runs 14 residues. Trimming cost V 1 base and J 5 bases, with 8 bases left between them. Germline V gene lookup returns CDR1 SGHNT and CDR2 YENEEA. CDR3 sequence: CASSLGGRTGELFF. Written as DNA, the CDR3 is TGTGCCAGCAGCTTAGGGGGGCGGACCGGGGAGCTGTTTTTT.

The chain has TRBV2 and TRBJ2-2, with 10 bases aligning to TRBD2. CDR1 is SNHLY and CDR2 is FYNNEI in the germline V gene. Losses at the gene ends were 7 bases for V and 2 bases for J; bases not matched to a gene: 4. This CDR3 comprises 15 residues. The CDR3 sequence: CASTGLARNTGELFF. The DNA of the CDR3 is TGTGCCAGCACGGGACTAGCGAGAAACACCGGGGAGCTGTTTTTT.

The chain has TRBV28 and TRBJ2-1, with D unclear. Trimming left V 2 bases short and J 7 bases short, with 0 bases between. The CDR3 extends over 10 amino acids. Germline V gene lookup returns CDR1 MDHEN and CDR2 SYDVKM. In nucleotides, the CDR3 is TGTGCCAGCAGTTTAAATGAGCAGTTCTTC. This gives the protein CASSLNEQFF.

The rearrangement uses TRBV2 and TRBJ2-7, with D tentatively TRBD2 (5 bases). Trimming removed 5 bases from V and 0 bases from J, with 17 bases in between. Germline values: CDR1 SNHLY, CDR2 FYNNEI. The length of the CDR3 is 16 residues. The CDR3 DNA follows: TGTGCCAGCAGTTACCACCCTTTTGGGAGCTCCTACGAGCAGTACTTC. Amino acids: CASSYHPFGSSYEQYF.

The CDR3 DNA reads TGTGCCAGCAGCTTACTTACCTCTAGCGGGACAAAAGATACGCAGTATTTT. Its translation is CASSLLTSSGTKDTQYF. The chain couples TRBV11-2 to TRBJ2-3; TRBD2 agrees at 9 bases. This CDR3 comprises 17 residues. V shed 2 bases, J shed 5 bases, and the junction held 11 bases outside the gene matches. Looked up from germline, CDR1 is SGHAT and CDR2 is FQNNGV.

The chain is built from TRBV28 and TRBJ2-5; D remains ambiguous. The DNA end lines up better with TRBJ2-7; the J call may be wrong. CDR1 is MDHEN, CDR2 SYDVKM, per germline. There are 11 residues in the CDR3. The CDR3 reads CASSHNYEQYF. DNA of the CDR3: TGTGCCAGCAGTCACAACTACGAGCAGTACTTC.

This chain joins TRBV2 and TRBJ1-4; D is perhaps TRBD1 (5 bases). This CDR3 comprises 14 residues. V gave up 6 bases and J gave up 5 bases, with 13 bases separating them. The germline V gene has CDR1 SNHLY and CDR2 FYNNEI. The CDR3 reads CASSRGDPNEKLFF. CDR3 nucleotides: TGTGCCAGCAGCCGGGGGGATCCCAATGAAAAACTGTTTTTT.

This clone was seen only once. For the CDR3, the DNA is TGTGCCAGCAGCTTGGTAGAGAGCTCCTACAATGAGCAGTTCTTC. Its translation is CASSLVESSYNEQFF. The chain has TRBV7-6 and TRBJ2-1; D is unresolved. The CDR3 is made up of 15 amino acids. Trimming removed 3 bases from V and 0 bases from J, with 9 bases in between. Germline V gene data show CDR1 as SGHVS and CDR2 as FNYEAQ.

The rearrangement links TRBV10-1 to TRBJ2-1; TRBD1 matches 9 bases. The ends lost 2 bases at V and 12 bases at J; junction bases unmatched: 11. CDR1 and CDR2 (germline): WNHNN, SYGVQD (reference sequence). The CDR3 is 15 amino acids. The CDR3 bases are TGCGCCAGCAGTGAGCCGGGACAGGGAGTAGCGGGGCAGTTCTTC. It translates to CASSEPGQGVAGQFF.

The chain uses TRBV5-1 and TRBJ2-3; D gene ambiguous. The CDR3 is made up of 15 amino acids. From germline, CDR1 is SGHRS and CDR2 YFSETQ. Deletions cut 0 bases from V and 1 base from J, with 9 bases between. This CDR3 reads CASSLAGQGTDTQYF. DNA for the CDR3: TGCGCCAGCAGCTTGGCTGGTCAAGGCACAGATACGCAGTATTTT.

CDR3 sequence (DNA): TGTGCCAGCAGCCATGGGGTAGCGGGAGGGCCGAAGTTCTTC. Translating it yields CASSHGVAGGPKFF. J is TRBJ2-1 and V is TRBV4-2; TRBD2 aligns across 11 bases. This CDR3 comprises 14 residues. V trimming: 3 bases; J trimming: 14 bases; junction bases outside the gene matches: 9. CDR1 is LGHNA, CDR2 YNFKEQ, per germline.

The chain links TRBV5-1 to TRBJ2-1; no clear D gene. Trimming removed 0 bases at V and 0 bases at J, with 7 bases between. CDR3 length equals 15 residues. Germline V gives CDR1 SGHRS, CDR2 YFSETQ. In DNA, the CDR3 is TGCGCCAGCAGCTTGGTTCAGAGCTCCTACAATGAGCAGTTCTTC. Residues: CASSLVQSSYNEQFF.

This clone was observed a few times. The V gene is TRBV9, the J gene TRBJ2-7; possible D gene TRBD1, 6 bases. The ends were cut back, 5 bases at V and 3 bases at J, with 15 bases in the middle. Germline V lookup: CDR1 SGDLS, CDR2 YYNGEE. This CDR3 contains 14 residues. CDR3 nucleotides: TGTGCCAGCAGTGCAACAGGGTTGGGCTACGAGCAGTACTTC. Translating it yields CASSATGLGYEQYF.

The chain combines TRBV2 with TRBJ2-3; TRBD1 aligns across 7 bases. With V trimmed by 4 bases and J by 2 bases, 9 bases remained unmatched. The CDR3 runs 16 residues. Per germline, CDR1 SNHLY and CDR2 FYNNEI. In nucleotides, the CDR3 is TGTGCCAGCAGTGCCAGACAGGGAAAGACCACAGATACGCAGTATTTT. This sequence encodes CASSARQGKTTDTQYF.